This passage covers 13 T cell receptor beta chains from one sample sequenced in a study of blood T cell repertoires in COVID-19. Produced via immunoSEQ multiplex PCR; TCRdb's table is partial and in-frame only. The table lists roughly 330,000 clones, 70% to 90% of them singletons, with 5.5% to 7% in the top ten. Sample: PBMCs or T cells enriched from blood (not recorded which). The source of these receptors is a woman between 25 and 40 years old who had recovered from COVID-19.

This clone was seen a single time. As DNA, the CDR3 is TGTGCCAGCTCACCCCGACAGGGGACCTATGGCTACACCTTC. It is translated as CASSPRQGTYGYTF. V gene TRBV18 combines with J gene TRBJ1-2; 8 bases map to TRBD1. This CDR3 has 14 amino acids. Unmatched junction bases numbered 4, after V lost 3 bases and J lost 4 bases. Germline CDR1 and CDR2: KGHSH and LQKENI. Full variable domain (rest looked up from reference TRBV18 and TRBJ1-2): NAGVMQNPRHLVRRRGQEARLRCSPMKGHSHVYWYRQLPEEGLKFMVYLQKENIIDESGMPKERFSAEFPKEGPSILRIQQVVRGDSAAYFCASSPRQGTYGYTFGSGTRLTVV.

The CDR3 nucleotides are TGTGCCTGGAGTGGGACAGGGCTTGGGGGCTACACCTTC. Translation: CAWSGTGLGGYTF. The rearrangement joins TRBV30 to TRBJ1-2; the match to TRBD1 covers 8 bases. This CDR3 is built from 13 residues. Germline-derived CDR1 and CDR2 are GTSNPN and SVGIG (reference sequence). V trimming: 1 base; J trimming: 8 bases; junction bases outside the gene matches: 6.

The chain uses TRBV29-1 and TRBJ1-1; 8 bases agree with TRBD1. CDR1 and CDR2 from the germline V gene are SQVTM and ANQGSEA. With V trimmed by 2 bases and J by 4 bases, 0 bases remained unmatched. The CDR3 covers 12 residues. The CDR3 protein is CSVETGGTEAFF. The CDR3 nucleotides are TGCAGCGTTGAAACAGGGGGCACTGAAGCTTTCTTT.

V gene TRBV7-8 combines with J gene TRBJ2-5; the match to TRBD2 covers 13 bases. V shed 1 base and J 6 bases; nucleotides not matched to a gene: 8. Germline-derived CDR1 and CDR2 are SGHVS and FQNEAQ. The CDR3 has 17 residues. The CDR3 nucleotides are TGTGCCAGCAGCTTAGATGGGAGGACTAGCGGGGGTCAGACCCAGTACTTC. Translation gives CASSLDGRTSGGQTQYF.

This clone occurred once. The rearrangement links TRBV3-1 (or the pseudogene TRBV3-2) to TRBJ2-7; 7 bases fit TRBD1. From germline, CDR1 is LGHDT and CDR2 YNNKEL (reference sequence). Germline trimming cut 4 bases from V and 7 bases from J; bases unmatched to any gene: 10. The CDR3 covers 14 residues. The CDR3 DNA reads TGTGCCAGCAGCCCTTCGGCGACAGGGCGTGAGCAGTACTTC. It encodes CASSPSATGREQYF.

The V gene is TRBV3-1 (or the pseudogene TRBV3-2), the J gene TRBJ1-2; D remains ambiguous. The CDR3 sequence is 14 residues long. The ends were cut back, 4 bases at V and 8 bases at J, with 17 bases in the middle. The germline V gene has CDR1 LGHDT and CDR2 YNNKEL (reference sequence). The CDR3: CASSPEGRPRGYTF. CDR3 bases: TGTGCCAGCAGCCCTGAAGGAAGGCCGCGGGGCTACACCTTC.

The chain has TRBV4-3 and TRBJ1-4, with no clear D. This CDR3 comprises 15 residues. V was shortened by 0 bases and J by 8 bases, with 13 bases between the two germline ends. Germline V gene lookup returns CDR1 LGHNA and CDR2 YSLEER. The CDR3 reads CASSQDITSREKLFF. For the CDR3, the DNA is TGCGCCAGCAGCCAAGATATCACCTCTAGGGAAAAACTGTTTTTT.

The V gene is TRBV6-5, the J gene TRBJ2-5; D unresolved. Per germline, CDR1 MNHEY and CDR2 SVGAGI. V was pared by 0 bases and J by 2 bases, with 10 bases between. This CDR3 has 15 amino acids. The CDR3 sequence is CASSYSGTVQETQYF. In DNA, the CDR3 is TGTGCCAGCAGTTACTCGGGCACAGTTCAAGAGACCCAGTACTTC.

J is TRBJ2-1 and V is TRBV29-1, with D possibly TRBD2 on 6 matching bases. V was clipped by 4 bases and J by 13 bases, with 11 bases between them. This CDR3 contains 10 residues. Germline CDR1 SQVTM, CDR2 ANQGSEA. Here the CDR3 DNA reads TGCAGCGTTGTTGCGGGGAGCCAGTTCTTC. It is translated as CSVVAGSQFF.

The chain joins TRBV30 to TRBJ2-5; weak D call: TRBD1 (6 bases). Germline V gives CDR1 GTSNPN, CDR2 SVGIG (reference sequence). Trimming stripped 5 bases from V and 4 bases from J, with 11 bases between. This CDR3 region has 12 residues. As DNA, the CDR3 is TGTGCCTGGGGGGACATCGGAGAGACCCAGTACTTC. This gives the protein CAWGDIGETQYF.

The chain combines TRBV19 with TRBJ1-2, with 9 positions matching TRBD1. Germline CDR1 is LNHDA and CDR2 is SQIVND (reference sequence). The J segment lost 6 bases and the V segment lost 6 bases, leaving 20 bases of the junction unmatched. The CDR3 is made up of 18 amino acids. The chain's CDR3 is CASSTDWDRAWQGDGYTF. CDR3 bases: TGTGCCAGTAGCACCGACTGGGACAGGGCCTGGCAGGGCGATGGCTACACCTTC.

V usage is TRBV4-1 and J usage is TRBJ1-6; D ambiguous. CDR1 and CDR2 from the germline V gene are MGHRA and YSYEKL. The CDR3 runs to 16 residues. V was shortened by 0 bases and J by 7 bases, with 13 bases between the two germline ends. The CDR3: CASSQDEGLANSPLHF. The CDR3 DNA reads TGCGCCAGCAGCCAAGATGAAGGACTCGCCAATTCACCCCTCCACTTT.

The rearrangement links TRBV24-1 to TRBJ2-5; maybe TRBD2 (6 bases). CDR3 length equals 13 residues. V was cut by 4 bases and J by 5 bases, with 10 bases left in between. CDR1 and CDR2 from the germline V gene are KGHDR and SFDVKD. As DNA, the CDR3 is TGTGCCACCAGTGAGGGGGGTCGGGAGACCCAGTACTTC. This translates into CATSEGGRETQYF.